This paragraph reports one T cell receptor beta chain. Its antigen has not been determined. Within one base of it there is no much larger clone, and no base qualities were kept. The immunoSEQ Assay was used to sequence TCR beta CDR3 regions from DNA. From the authors' description of their analysis: T cell density was computed as TCR beta template counts normalized to usable DNA estimated by amplifying housekeeping genes. Richness was estimated with the preseqR package, extrapolating to 400,000 templates for PBMC samples and 120,000 templates for tissue samples. Clonality was defined by subtracting Pielou's evenness from one. Tissue-enriched TCRs were identified by differential abundance testing using productive amino-acid clonotypes, minimum total count 5 and alpha 0.1. The Jaccard Index and the Morisita Overlap Index were used to measure repertoire overlap between compartments. GLIPH clustered TCR beta CDR3s with public tetramer-defined viral CDR3s; viral motifs required at least three viral sequences plus V-gene enrichment. TCRdb provides this immuneACCESS table in a form limited to in-frame rearrangements. Some clones are lacking; in checked studies, under half of them reflect an unresolved V gene, and why the rest are absent is not known. The D gene and trimming were derived from the DNA, and the V and J assignments and clone size from that table. The sample table lists over 25,000 clones, roughly nine tenths of them with a count of one. The ten largest clones capture approximately 6% of the sample.

This specimen comes from a study of T cells in localized non-small cell lung cancer (dated by TCRdb to about 2020). With regard to the full study: T cell repertoires of a few hundred early-stage NSCLC patients were analyzed, with tumors being compared against uninvolved tumor-adjacent lungs. The cohort was made up of fewer than 250 treatment-naive NSCLC patients whose localized lung tumors had been resected. The mean age of the NSCLC patients was around 67 years, with 120 to 150 men and about a hundred women.

Overall study outcomes, separate from this receptor: Multi-region tumor sequencing was not performed, so intratumor heterogeneity could not be excluded. A median of about 53 of the top 100 tumor clones were detected in paired uninvolved adjacent lung, and some 29 of these tumor clones were also found among the top 100 clones of the paired uninvolved adjacent lung. The highest T cell clonality was observed in uninvolved tumor-adjacent lung, where clonality exceeded that of tumor, suggesting that antigenic responses were more focused in uninvolved tumor-adjacent lung. Longer overall survival was associated with higher blood T cell density, whereas shorter survival was associated with higher adjacent-lung clonality. Because the study design was exploratory, TCR variables were selected using unadjusted p-values without false-discovery rate correction.

At diagnosis, peripheral blood, uninvolved tumor-adjacent lung and tumor were collected and were preserved as a mix of fresh-frozen and FFPE material. Blood samples were analyzed as peripheral blood mononuclear cells for TCR repertoire profiling. This clonotype originated in a man between 40 and 70 years old with stage II lung adenocarcinoma. Sequencing was performed on PBMCs, taken before any cancer treatment.

The sequenced DNA: TGCGCCAGCAGCTTAATGGTCCAGGGGCAGGGGAGCGGGAATTACGAGCAGTACTTC. Its protein is CASSLMVQGQGSGNYEQYF. The V gene is TRBV5-1 and the J gene is TRBJ2-7, and the D gene may be TRBD2, 7 bases matching. Deletion took 2 bases off V and 4 bases off J, with a span of 28 bases between the germline ends. CDR1 SGHRS and CDR2 YFSETQ are derived from the germline V gene. The CDR3 numbers 19 residues from cysteine through phenylalanine. The retained sequence is limited to the CDR3, 57 bases, with the frame set at the first base.